The clone carrying this T cell receptor (beta chain) was seen repeatedly, ten times or more. Its target is unknown. Via MiXCR, TCRdb re-called the 5' RACE reads, giving one row per CDR3 protein. The table records roughly 710,000 distinct CDR3 sequences, roughly 6% of them present only once. The data belong to a study of identical twins. Whole-study findings and limits: Out-of-frame alpha sequences shared by twins were enriched for low generation probability. Zero-insertion findings could be partly confounded by invariant cells (MAIT and iNKT cells). Memory repertoires showed no such pattern, whereas abundant cord blood beta clonotypes carried fewer insertions.

Germline V gene data show CDR1 as MNHEY and CDR2 as SMNVEV (reference sequence). The CDR3 consists of 16 residues. The J segment lost 5 bases and the V segment lost 6 bases, leaving 10 bases of the junction unmatched. This clonotype was sampled from a man aged 18 to 30 in good health. The V call is TRBV27, the J call TRBJ2-2; TRBD1 matches 9 bases. Sequencing input: naive T cells sorted from blood. This chain's CDR3 is CASSRRDRVTTGELFF. The CDR3 region has the DNA TGTGCCAGCAGCCGCCGGGACAGGGTAACGACCGGGGAGCTGTTTTTT.